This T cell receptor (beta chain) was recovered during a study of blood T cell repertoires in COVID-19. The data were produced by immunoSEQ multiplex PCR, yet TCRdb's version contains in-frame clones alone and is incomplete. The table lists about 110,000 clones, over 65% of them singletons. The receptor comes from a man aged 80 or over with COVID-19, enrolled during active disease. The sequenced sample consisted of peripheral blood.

The CDR3: CSVRYRTSGEETQYF. Here the CDR3 DNA reads TGCAGCGTCCGCTACAGGACTAGCGGAGAAGAGACCCAGTACTTC. This chain connects TRBV29-1 to TRBJ2-5; 10 bases match TRBD2. With 6 bases clipped from V and 3 bases from J, the junction kept 10 bases outside the gene matches. Germline assignment: CDR1 SQVTM and CDR2 ANQGSEA. The CDR3 has 15 residues.